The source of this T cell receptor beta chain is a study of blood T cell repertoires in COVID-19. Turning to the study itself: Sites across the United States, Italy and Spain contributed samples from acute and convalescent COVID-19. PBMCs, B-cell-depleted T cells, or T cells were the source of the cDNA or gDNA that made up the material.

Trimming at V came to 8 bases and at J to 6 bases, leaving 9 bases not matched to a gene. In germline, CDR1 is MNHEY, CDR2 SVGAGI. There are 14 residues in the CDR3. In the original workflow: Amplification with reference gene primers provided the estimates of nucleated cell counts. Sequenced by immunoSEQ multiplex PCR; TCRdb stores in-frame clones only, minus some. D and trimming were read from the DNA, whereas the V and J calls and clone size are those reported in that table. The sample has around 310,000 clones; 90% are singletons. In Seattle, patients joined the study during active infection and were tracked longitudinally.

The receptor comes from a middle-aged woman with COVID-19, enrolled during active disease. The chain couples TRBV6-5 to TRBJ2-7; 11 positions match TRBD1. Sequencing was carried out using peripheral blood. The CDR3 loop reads CASVNGQGAREQYF. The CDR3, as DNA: TGTGCCAGCGTCAACGGACAGGGGGCTCGCGAGCAGTACTTC.